This TCR beta chain came from a study of blood T cell repertoires in COVID-19. Study-wide context: Sites across the United States, Italy and Spain contributed samples from acute and convalescent COVID-19.

TCRdb's table, derived via immunoSEQ multiplex PCR, lists solely in-frame clones and lacks some. Counted here are fewer than 120,000 clones, about three quarters occurring once; the ten biggest clones make up around 16%. V trimming: 5 bases; J trimming: 4 bases; junction bases outside the gene matches: 7. Germline CDR1 SGHVS, CDR2 FNYEAQ. This CDR3 is built from 14 residues. The V and J genes are TRBV7-6 and TRBJ2-7, with 8 bases matching TRBD2. The sequence was collected from a woman of 80 years or more with active or convalescent COVID-19. Sequencing was carried out using peripheral blood. The CDR3 nucleotides are TGTGCCAGCAGCCCAGCGGGAGAGGGTTACGAGCAGTACTTC. Protein sequence: CASSPAGEGYEQYF.